This T cell receptor (beta chain) was recorded in a study of cytomegalovirus exposure and HLA in healthy donors (TCRdb year 2017). The study in broad terms: An earlier analysis of several hundred of the donors reported approximately 260 Gb of sequence data and roughly 120 million unique TCR beta sequences obtained from approximately 180 million T cells. Typing coverage differed by locus: A, B, C, DRB1 and DQB1 were typed in about 629-640 donors, DQA1 in 522, DPA1 in some 600, and DPB1 in 472. Roughly five DR-DQ haplotypes were handled as single units for association and clustering, since linkage in the cohort was strong. Besides the first cohort of some 670 subjects, a separate validation cohort made up of 90 to 150 different subjects was used. High-throughput TCR immunosequencing, statistical association of individual TCRs with disease status, and machine learning were combined to predict cytomegalovirus infection status. In a later analysis, previously published TCR beta repertoires from several hundred donors were re-analyzed and high-resolution HLA genotyping was added so that TCR occurrence patterns could be studied. HLA typing included class I and class II loci at four-digit resolution. In a later genetic analysis, genome-wide SNP genotypes for 398 of the 666 donors were used, and that subset was treated as a discovery cohort. Across approximately 400 genotyped donors of the cohort, an average of 235,054 unique TCR beta nucleotide sequences per donor were sequenced, and approximately 17% of those sequences were non-productive. All discovery cohort repertoires had been generated on a single sequencing platform. The study used immunosequencing to profile the T cell repertoires of more than 650 subjects and linked those repertoires to cytomegalovirus serostatus. In an earlier analysis of several hundred of the donors, high-throughput TCR beta sequencing was used to judge whether each TCR beta V gene segment behaved as functional or pseudogenic. Donor age, sex, ethnicity and CMV serostatus were compiled together with the repertoire data. The study was designed to test whether signatures of past pathogen exposure could be identified by cataloging public T cell receptors. Rather than drawing on any new phenotypic data, the later analysis identified candidate immune exposures from TCR beta sequences and the way those sequences occurred across donors. An early release that covered several hundred HLA-typed donors contained approximately 290 gigabases of sequencing data and approximately 85 million unique TCR sequences. The genetic ancestry cluster associated with self-reported Caucasian donors included around four fifths of the 398 genotyped donors.

This clone was counted only a few times. The antigen it binds to is not known. No clone much larger than this one lies a single base away; base qualities are absent. Other DNA sequences of this sample code for an identical CDR3. Sequences SNHLY (CDR1) and FYNNEI (CDR2) are obtained from the germline V gene. Reading from cysteine to phenylalanine, the CDR3 counts 11 amino acids. Left in the record is the CDR3 DNA by itself, 33 bases read in frame from the first base. The germline ends are 7 bases apart after V is trimmed by 6 bases and J by 5 bases. Results the study describes overall, beyond this receptor: For the cohort, immune exposure information was limited to CMV serostatus. In both the original and validation cohorts, the classifier was reported to diagnose cytomegalovirus status with high specificity and sensitivity. The authors suggested that the approach could potentially be generalized to other disease states and immunological phenotypes. A cluster of highly shared sequence variants was judged likely to represent a technical artifact of the sequencing pipeline. V-gene and J-gene trimming of TCR beta chains was associated with a missense DCLRE1C variant in a later genetic analysis, and the association was replicated in an independent cohort. Across donors, most TCR sequences were observed very rarely, whereas some public TCRs were present in many individuals. In vitro tests confirmed that a few of the cytomegalovirus-associated TCR beta chains recognize cytomegalovirus antigens. Sequencing depth was assumed to be roughly uniform across donors in the presence/absence analyses, though that assumption may not hold. In a later analysis, several top co-occurrence clusters were reported to appear linked to parvovirus B19, influenza, CMV and Epstein-Barr virus. A further reported finding was that TCR beta sequences accurately predicted the HLA-A and HLA-B alleles for most subjects in the first cohort. Broadly in line with IMGT annotations, most TCR beta V segments showed up in productive rearrangements about 87% or about 30% of the time in an earlier analysis of 450 to 750 of the donors. HLA typing was unavailable for some donors at each locus, so association tests used only the typed subset. In a later analysis, the rate of TCR association differed among HLA loci, with DRB1 alleles having the most associated TCRs and HLA-C alleles having the fewest. Compared with the roughly 700-donor mean, donors in an Asian-associated ancestry cluster had fewer N-insertions in productive TCRs, according to a later genetic analysis. In this cohort, only TCR beta chains were sequenced, and detectable features were limited by the absence of alpha or paired-chain data. Assigning TCR associations to individual alleles was difficult when HLA alleles, especially DR and DQ, strongly co-occurred. Some IMGT-functional V segments, including TRBV6-2 and TRBV6-3, could not be distinguished by the 87-base-pair reads and were therefore excluded. Specific HLA alleles were associated with 16,951 TCR beta sequences at a false discovery rate of 0.05 in a later analysis. The study listed 150 to 200 TCR beta chains as associated with cytomegalovirus. Approximately 18 rarely observed V segments, including chromosome 9 orphons, were excluded from the earlier analysis of just under 600 of the donors because counts were too low. Most CMV-associated TCR beta chains appeared to be HLA-restricted in a later analysis, and the HLA associations seemed to be driven largely by CMV exposure. Compared with equally common non-associated chains, HLA-associated TCR beta chains in a later analysis were more clonally expanded and had lower generation probabilities. Linkage disequilibrium might explain the correlated functional status among segregating V segments, but an unknown experimental factor could not be ruled out.

Receptors were amplified or captured by the immunoSEQ multiplex PCR assay. For the multiplex PCR, a mixture combining 60 forward primers for TCR Vbeta segments and 13 reverse primers for TCR Jbeta segments was used. Amplification of the CDR3 region of rearranged TCR beta genes was performed with a multiplex PCR assay on genomic DNA. The amplified TCR beta libraries were sequenced on the Illumina HiSeq System as 87-base-pair reads. On the study's bioinformatics: A later analysis tallied some 79 million unique TCR beta chains across the roughly 610 repertoires, and around 10 million of those chains were shared by two or more donors. A nearest-neighbor algorithm error-corrected the raw reads and collapsed the reads into unique sequences, merging closely related sequences to remove PCR and sequencing errors. CDR3 sequences were aligned to IMGT reference sequences to assign V, D and J gene segments. For a sequence to be retained, at least a six-nucleotide match to both a V gene segment and a J gene segment was required. Rearrangements were classified as productive when the CDR3 lacked stop codons and remained in frame with V and J, and all other rearrangements were classified as non-productive. Following IMGT convention, CDR3 was defined as the stretch from the second conserved V-encoded cysteine up to the conserved J-encoded phenylalanine. In an earlier analysis of 550 to 650 of the donors, sequences lacking an unambiguous match to a single V gene segment were excluded. In an earlier analysis of several hundred of the donors, V segments were called functional above 56.7% productive rearrangements and were called segregating when the between-donor standard deviation exceeded 5%. A statistical classification framework was developed to diagnose cytomegalovirus status using the catalog of TCR beta chain sequences. V and J gene assignment, in a later analysis, came from comparing TCR nucleotide sequences with IMGT/GENE-DB human TR gene sequences. The TCRdist pipeline was used in a later analysis to assign CDR3 sequences and most-parsimonious VDJ recombination scenarios. In a later analysis, each TCR beta chain was defined by its CDR3 amino acid sequence together with its V-gene family, and reads lacking a unique V-gene family were excluded. As a way to deal with suspected cross-contamination and a sequencing artifact, a later analysis dropped approximately 570 nucleotide sequences that were highly shared and had low generation probability. In a later analysis, a clonal expansion index was calculated for each public chain from normalized within-repertoire ranks of inferred template counts. In a later analysis, generation probabilities were computed using a VDJ recombination model fitted to out-of-frame rearrangements, and the results were checked against IGoR. Hypergeometric tests were used in a later analysis to score TCR-TCR, TCR-HLA and TCR-CMV co-occurrence, with a repertoire-size bias correction applied to the TCR pairs. A later analysis estimated false discovery rates by permuting HLA or CMV assignments 20 times. In a later analysis, co-occurring TCRs were grouped using DBSCAN, with TCRdist sequence similarity added in when clustering inside HLA-allele-positive subsets. Repertoires with fewer than 30,000 or more than 120,000 public chains, plus five repertoires with anomalous nucleotide sharing, were excluded from co-occurrence clustering. The table comes from immuneACCESS by way of TCRdb, which keeps in-frame sequences with V and J called. Part of the clones is missing from these tables; in studies checked, under half for an unresolved V gene and the rest for unknown reasons. V, J and clone size were drawn from that table, and D and trimming were deduced from the DNA. This sample has fewer than 150,000 clones in its table, and roughly 75% of those were observed once. The ten largest clones capture 2% to 2.5% of the sample.

The cohort consisted of 666 healthy bone marrow donors. All cohort members were sampled while nominally healthy, although unrecorded immune exposures were likely present. The donor was CMV seronegative and was included in the group of 352 seronegative cohort members. A peripheral blood sample was provided by each donor, and peripheral blood mononuclear cells were used for TCR beta sequencing. The Qiagen DNeasy Blood Extraction Kit was used to extract genomic DNA from the blood cell samples. The chain is made from TRBV2 and TRBJ1-1, with no confidently assigned D gene. This TCR came from a man aged 30-40 years in good health and CMV-seronegative. The sequenced sample was PBMCs. The CDR3 protein is CASRAGTEAFF. The nucleotides read TGTGCCAGCAGGGCGGGGACTGAAGCTTTCTTT.